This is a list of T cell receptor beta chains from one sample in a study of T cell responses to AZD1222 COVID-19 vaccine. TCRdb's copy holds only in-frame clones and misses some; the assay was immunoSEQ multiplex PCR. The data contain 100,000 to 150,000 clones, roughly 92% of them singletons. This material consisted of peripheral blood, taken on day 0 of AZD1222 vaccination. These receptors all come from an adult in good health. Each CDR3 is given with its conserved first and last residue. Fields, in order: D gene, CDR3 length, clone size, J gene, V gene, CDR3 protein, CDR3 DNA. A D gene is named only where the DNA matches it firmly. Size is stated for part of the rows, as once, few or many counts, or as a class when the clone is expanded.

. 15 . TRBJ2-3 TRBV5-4 CASSLDRRSTDTQYF TGTGCCAGCAGCCTTGACAGGCGAAGCACAGATACGCAGTATTTT
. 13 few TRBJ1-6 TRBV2 CASSGQYNSPLHF TGTGCCAGCAGCGGACAGTATAATTCACCCCTCCACTTT
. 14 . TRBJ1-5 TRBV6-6 CASSLAGRGQPQHF TGTGCCAGCAGCCTAGCCGGGCGGGGTCAGCCCCAGCATTTT
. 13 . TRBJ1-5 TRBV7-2 CASSVPGNQPQHF TGTGCCAGCAGCGTCCCCGGCAATCAGCCCCAGCATTTT
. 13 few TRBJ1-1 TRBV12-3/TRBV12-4 CASRSISIRGAFF TGTGCCAGCAGGTCTATATCAATTAGGGGAGCTTTCTTT
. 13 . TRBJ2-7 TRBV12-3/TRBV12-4 CASSFGQGLEQYF TGTGCCAGCAGTTTCGGGCAGGGTTTGGAGCAGTACTTC
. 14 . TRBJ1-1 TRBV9 CASSPRALRTEAFF TGTGCCAGCAGCCCGCGGGCGTTGCGGACTGAAGCTTTCTTT
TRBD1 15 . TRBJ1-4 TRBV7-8 CASSNGQGEYEKLFF TGTGCCAGCAGCAACGGACAGGGGGAGTATGAAAAACTGTTTTTT
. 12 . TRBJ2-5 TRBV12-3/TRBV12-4 CASSELVGTQYF TGTGCCAGCAGTGAACTAGTTGGGACCCAGTACTTC
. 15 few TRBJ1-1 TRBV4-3 CASSQAMAINTEAFF TGCGCCAGCAGCCAAGCGATGGCTATAAACACTGAAGCTTTCTTT
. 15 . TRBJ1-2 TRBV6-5 CASRPAGLVGYGYTF TGTGCCAGCAGACCCGCAGGGTTAGTCGGCTATGGCTACACCTTC
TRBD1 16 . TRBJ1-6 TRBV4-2 CASSRHRGRENSPLHF TGTGCCAGCAGCCGACACAGGGGGCGCGAAAATTCACCCCTCCACTTT
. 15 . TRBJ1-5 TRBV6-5 CASSYSGGSNQPQHF TGTGCCAGCAGTTACTCCGGAGGGAGCAATCAGCCCCAGCATTTT
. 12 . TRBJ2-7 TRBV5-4 CASSLKGYEQYF TGTGCCAGCAGCTTAAAAGGCTACGAGCAGTACTTC
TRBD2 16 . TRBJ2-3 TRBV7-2 CASSRRAGGRADTQYF TGTGCCAGCAGCCGGCGCGCGGGAGGAAGGGCAGATACGCAGTATTTT
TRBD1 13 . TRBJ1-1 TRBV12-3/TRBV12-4 CASSGRGHTEAFF TGTGCCAGCAGCGGGAGGGGGCACACTGAAGCTTTCTTT
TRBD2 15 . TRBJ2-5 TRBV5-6 CASSRQGSGGETQYF TGTGCCAGCAGCCGTCAGGGTAGCGGGGGAGAGACCCAGTACTTC
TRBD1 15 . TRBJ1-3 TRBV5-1 CASSLASGQGNTIYF TGCGCCAGCAGCTTGGCCTCGGGACAGGGAAACACCATATATTTT
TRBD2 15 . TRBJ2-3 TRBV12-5 CASGLGLAETDTQYF TGTGCTAGTGGTTTGGGACTAGCGGAGACAGATACGCAGTATTTT
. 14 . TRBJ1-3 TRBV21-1 CASSKGQGINTIYF TGTGCCAGCAGCAAAGGACAGGGTATAAACACCATATATTTT
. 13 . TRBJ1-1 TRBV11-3 CASSIQQNTEAFF TGTGCCAGCAGCATACAACAGAACACTGAAGCTTTCTTT
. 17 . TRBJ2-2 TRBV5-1 CASSSGSQFINTGELFF TGCGCCAGCAGCTCCGGGTCCCAATTTATTAACACCGGGGAGCTGTTTTTT
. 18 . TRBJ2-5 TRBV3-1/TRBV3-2 CASSQDPRRDVPQETQYF TGTGCCAGCAGCCAAGATCCGCGGCGGGACGTCCCCCAAGAGACCCAGTACTTC
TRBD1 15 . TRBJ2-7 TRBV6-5 CASSYGDRPLREQYF TGTGCCAGCAGTTACGGGGACAGACCCCTACGTGAGCAGTACTTC
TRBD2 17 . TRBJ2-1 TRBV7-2 CASSDAVAPAGGNEQFF TGTGCCAGCAGCGACGCTGTAGCCCCGGCGGGGGGGAATGAGCAGTTCTTC
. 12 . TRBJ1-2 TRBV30 CAWSLQIYGYTF TGTGCCTGGAGTTTACAGATCTATGGCTACACCTTC
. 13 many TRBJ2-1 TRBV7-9 CASSLGEVREQFF TGTGCCAGCAGCTTAGGGGAGGTCCGTGAGCAGTTCTTC
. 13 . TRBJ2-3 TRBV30 CAWSVRSLANEYF TGTGCCTGGAGTGTTCGGAGCCTAGCGAATGAGTATTTT
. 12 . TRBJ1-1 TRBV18 CASHTMNTEAFF TGTGCCAGCCACACTATGAACACTGAAGCTTTCTTT